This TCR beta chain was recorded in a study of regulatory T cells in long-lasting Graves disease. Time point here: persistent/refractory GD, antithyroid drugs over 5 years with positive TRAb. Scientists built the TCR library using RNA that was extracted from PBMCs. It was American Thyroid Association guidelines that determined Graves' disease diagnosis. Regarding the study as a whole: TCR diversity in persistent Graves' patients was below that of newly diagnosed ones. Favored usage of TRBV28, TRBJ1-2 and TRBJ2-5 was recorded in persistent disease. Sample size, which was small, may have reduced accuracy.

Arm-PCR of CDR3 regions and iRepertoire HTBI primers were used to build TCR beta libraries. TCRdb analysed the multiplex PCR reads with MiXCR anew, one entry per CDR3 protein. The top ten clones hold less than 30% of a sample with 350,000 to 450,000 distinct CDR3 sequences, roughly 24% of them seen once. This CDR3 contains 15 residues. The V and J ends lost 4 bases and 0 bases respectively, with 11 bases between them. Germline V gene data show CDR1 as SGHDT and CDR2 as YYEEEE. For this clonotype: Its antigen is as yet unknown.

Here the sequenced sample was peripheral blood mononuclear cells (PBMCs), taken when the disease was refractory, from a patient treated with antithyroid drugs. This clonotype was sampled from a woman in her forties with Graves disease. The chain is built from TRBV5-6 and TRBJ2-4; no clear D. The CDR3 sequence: CASSPLTEAKNIQYF. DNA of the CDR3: TGTGCCAGCAGCCCTCTAACTGAAGCCAAAAACATTCAGTACTTC.